The T cell receptor beta chain under discussion was sequenced for a study of cytomegalovirus exposure and HLA in healthy donors. Study at large: The roughly 130 validation repertoires used the same platform as the roughly 670 first-cohort repertoires (as reported by a later analysis). Study-level results: Cytomegalovirus association was assigned to about 150 TCR beta chains. In the roughly 120 validation repertoires, a later analysis found that first-cohort TCR clusters tended to co-occur. Most TCR sequences were seen very rarely across donors, but some public TCRs occurred in many.

Concerning this clone: Its target is unknown.

Sequenced by immunoSEQ multiplex PCR; TCRdb stores in-frame clones only, minus some. The table has over 70,000 clones, less than 95% seen once. The sample taken for sequencing was PBMCs. The receptor's source is a woman aged 18-30 years in good health and CMV-seronegative.

The DNA for the CDR3 is TGCGCCAGCAGCCAAGATTCCACTAGCAGAGTGTATACGCAGTATTTT. Translated, it gives CASSQDSTSRVYTQYF. The chain recombines TRBV4-1 with TRBJ2-3; perhaps TRBD2 as D (6 bases). Trimming pared 0 bases from V and 7 bases from J, leaving 17 bases between. Per the germline V gene, CDR1 is MGHRA and CDR2 is YSYEKL. The CDR3 spans 16 residues.